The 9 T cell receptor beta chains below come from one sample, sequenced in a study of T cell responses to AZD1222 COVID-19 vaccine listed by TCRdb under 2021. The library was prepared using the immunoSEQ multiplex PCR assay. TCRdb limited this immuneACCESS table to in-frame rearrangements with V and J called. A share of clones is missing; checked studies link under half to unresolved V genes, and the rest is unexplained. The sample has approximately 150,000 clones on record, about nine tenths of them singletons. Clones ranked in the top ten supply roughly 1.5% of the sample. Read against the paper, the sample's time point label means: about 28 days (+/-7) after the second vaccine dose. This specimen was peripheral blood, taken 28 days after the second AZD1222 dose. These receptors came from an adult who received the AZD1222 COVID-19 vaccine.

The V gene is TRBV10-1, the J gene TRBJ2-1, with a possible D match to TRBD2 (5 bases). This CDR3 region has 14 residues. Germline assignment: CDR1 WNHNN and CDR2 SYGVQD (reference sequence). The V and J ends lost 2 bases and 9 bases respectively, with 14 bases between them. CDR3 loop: CASSEHPWSGEQFF. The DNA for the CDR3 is TGCGCCAGCAGTGAGCATCCCTGGAGCGGTGAGCAGTTCTTC.

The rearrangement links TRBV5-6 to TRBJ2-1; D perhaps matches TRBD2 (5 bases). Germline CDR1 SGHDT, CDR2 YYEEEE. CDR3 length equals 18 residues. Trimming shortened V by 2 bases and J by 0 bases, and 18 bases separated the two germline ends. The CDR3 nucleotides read TGTGCCAGCAGCTTAGGCCTCAGGAGGCCCTTCTCCTACAATGAGCAGTTCTTC. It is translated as CASSLGLRRPFSYNEQFF.

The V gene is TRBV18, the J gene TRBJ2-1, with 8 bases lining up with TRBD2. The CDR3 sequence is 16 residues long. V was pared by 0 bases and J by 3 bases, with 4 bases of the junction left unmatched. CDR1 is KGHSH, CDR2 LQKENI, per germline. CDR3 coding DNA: TGTGCCAGCTCACCACCGGGAGCGGGAGTCTACAATGAGCAGTTCTTC. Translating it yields CASSPPGAGVYNEQFF.

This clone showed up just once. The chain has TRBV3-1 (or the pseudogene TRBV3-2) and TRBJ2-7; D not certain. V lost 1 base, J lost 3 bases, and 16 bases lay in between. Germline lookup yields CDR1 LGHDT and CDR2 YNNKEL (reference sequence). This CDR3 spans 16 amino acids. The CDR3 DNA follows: TGTGCCAGCAGCCAAGTCGGTGGTAGGCTTTACTACGAGCAGTACTTC. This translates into CASSQVGGRLYYEQYF.

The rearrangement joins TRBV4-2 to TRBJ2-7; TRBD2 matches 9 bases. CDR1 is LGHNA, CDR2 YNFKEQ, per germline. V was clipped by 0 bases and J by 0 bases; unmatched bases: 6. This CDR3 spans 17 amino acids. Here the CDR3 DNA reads TGTGCCAGCAGCCAAGAGGCGAGACTAGCGGACTCCTACGAGCAGTACTTC. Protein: CASSQEARLADSYEQYF.

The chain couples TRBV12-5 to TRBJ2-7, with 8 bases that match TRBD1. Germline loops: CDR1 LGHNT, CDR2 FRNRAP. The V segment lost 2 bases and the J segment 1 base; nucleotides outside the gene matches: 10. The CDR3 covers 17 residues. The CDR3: CASGLQAGGKASYEQYF. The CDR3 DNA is TGTGCTAGTGGTTTGCAGGCAGGGGGCAAGGCATCCTACGAGCAGTACTTC.

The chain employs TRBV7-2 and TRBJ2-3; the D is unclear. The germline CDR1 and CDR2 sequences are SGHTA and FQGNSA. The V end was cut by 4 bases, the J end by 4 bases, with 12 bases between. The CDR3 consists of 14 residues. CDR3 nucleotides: TGTGCCAGCAGCTCCGGTGACTCGGCAGATACGCAGTATTTT. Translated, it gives CASSSGDSADTQYF.

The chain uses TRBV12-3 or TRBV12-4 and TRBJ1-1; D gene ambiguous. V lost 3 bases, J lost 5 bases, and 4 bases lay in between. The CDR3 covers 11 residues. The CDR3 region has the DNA TGTGCCAGCAGTTTTAGGACTGAAGCTTTCTTT. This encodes CASSFRTEAFF.

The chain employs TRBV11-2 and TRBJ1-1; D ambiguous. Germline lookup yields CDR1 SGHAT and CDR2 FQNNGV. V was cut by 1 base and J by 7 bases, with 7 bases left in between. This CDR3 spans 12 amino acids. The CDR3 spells CASSLAGDEAFF. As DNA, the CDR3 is TGTGCCAGCAGCTTAGCTGGGGATGAAGCTTTCTTT.